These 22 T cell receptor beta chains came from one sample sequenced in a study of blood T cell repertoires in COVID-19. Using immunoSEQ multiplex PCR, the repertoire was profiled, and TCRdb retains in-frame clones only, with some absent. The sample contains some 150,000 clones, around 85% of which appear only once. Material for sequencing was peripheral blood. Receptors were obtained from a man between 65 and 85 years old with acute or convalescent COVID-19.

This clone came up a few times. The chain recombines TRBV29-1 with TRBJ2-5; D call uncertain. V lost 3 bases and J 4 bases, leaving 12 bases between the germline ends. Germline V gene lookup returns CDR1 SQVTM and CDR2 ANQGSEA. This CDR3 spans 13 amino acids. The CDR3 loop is CSVEVLVGETQYF. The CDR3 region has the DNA TGCAGCGTTGAGGTTTTAGTTGGAGAGACCCAGTACTTC.

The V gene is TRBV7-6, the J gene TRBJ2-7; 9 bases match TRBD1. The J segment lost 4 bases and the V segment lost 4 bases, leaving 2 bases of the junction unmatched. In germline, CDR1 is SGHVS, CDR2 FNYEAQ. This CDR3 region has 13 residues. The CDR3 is CASSSGTGYEQYF. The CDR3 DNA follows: TGTGCCAGCAGCTCCGGGACAGGGTACGAGCAGTACTTC.

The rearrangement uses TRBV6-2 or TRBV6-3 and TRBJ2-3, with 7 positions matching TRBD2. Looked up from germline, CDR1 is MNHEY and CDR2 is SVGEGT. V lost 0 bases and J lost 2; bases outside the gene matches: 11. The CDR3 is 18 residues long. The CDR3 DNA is TGTGCCAGCAGTTACTCGAAAGAGGGGAGGGGCCCCACAGATACGCAGTATTTT. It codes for CASSYSKEGRGPTDTQYF.

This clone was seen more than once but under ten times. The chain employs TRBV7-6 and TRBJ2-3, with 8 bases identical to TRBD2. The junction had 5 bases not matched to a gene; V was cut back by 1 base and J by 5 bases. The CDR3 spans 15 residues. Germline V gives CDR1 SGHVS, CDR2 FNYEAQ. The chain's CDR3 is CASSLGAGVVDTQYF. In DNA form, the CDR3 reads TGTGCCAGCAGCTTAGGAGCGGGAGTGGTAGATACGCAGTATTTT.

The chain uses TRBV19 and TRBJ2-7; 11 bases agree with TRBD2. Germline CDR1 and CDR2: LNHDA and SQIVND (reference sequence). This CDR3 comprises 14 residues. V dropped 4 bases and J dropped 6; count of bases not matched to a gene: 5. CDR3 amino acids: CASSTTSGATEQYF. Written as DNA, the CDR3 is TGTGCCAGTAGTACGACTAGCGGGGCTACCGAGCAGTACTTC.

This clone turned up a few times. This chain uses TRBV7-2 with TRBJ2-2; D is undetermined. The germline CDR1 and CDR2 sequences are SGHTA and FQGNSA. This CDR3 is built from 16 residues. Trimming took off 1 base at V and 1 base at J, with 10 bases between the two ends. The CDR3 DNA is TGTGCCAGCAGCTTAGACGCAATGAGGAACACCGGGGAGCTGTTTTTT. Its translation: CASSLDAMRNTGELFF.

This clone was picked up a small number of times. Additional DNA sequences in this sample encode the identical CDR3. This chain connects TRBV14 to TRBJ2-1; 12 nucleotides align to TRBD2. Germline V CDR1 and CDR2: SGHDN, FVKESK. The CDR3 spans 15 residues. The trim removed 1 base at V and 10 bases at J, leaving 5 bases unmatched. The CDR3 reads CASSQATSGRTEQFF. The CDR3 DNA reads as TGTGCCAGCAGCCAAGCAACTAGCGGGAGGACCGAGCAGTTCTTC.

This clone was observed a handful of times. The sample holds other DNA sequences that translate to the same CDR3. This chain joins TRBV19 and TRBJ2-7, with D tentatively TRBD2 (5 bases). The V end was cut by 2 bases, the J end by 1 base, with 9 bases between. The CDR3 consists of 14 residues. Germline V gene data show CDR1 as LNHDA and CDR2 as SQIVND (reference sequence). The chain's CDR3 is CASSISGPSYEQYF. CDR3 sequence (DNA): TGTGCCAGTAGTATAAGCGGACCTTCCTACGAGCAGTACTTC.

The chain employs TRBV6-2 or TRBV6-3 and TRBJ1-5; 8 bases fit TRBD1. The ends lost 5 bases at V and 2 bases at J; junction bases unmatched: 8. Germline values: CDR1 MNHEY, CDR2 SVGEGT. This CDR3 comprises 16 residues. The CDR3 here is CASSLWTGMGNQPQHF. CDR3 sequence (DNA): TGTGCCAGCAGTCTATGGACAGGGATGGGCAATCAGCCCCAGCATTTT.

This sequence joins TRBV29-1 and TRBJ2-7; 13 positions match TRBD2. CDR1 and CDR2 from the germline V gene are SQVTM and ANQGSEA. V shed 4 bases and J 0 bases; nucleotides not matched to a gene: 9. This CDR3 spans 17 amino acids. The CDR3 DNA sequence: TGCAGCGTTGCGCCGGGACTAGCGGGACCGGGCTCCTACGAGCAGTACTTC. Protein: CSVAPGLAGPGSYEQYF.

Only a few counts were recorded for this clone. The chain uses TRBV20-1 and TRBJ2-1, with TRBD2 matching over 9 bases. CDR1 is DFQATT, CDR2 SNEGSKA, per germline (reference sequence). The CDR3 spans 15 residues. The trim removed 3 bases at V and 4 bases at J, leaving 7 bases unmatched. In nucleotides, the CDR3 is TGCAGTGCTAGTTTAGCGGGAGTTAGTTACAATGAGCAGTTCTTC. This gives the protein CSASLAGVSYNEQFF.

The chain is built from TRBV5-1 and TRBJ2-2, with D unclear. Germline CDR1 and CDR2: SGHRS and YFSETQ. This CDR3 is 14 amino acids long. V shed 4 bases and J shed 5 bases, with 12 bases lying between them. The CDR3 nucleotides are TGCGCCAGCAGCCCGGTTGGTAGTACCGGGGAGCTGTTTTTT. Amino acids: CASSPVGSTGELFF.

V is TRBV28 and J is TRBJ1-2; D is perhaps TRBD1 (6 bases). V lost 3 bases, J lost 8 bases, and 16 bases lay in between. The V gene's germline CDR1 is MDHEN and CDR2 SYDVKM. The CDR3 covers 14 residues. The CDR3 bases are TGTGCCAGCAGTTTTGGCAGCAGGGGAAAGGGCTACACCTTC. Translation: CASSFGSRGKGYTF.

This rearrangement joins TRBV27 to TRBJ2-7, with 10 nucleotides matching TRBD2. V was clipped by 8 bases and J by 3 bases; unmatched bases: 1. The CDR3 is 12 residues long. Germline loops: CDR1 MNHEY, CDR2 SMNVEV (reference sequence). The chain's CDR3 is CASGLADYEQYF. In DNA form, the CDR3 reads TGTGCCAGCGGACTAGCGGACTACGAGCAGTACTTC.

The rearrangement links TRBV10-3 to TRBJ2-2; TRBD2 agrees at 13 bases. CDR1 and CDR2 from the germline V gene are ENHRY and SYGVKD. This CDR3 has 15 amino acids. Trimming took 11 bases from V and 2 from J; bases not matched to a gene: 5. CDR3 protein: CAVGLAGVNTGELFF. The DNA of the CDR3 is TGTGCCGTCGGACTAGCGGGAGTAAACACCGGGGAGCTGTTTTTT.

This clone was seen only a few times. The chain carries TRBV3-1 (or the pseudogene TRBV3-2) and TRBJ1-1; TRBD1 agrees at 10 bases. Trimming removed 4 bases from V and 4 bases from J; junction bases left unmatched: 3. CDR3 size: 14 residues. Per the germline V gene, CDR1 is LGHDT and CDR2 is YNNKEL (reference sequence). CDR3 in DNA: TGTGCCAGCAGCCGCGGGACAGGGGTCACTGAAGCTTTCTTT. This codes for CASSRGTGVTEAFF.

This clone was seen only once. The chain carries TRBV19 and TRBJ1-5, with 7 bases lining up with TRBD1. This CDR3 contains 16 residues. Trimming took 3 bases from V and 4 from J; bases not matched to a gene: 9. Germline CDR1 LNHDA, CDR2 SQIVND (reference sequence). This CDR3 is CASSMEDRLLNQPQHF. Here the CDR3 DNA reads TGTGCCAGTAGTATGGAGGACAGGCTATTAAATCAGCCCCAGCATTTT. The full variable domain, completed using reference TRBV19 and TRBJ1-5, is DGGITQSPKYLFRKEGQNVTLSCEQNLNHDAMYWYRQDPGQGLRLIYYSQIVNDFQKGDIAEGYSVSREKKESFPLTVTSAQKNPTAFYLCASSMEDRLLNQPQHFGDGTRLSIL.

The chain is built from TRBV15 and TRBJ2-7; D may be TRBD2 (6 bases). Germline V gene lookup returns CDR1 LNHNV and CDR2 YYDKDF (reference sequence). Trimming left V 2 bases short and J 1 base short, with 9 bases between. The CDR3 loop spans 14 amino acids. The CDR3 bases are TGTGCCACCAGCAGATCGGACTATTCCTACGAGCAGTACTTC. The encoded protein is CATSRSDYSYEQYF.

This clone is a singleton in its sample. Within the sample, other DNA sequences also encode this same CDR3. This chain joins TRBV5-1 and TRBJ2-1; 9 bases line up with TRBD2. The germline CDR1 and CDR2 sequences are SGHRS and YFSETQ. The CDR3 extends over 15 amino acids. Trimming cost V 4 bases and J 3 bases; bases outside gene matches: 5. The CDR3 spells CASSPGLADYNEQFF. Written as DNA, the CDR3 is TGCGCCAGCAGCCCGGGACTAGCAGACTACAATGAGCAGTTCTTC. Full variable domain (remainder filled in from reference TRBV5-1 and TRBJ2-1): KAGVTQTPRYLIKTRGQQVTLSCSPISGHRSVSWYQQTPGQGLQFLFEYFSETQRNKGNFPGRFSGRQFSNSRSEMNVSTLELGDSALYLCASSPGLADYNEQFFGPGTRLTVL.

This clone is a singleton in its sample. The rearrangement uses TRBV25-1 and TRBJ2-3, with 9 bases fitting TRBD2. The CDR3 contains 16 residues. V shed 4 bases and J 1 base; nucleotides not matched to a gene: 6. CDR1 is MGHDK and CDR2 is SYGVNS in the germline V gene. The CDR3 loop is CASSALTSGGTDTQYF. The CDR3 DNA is TGTGCCAGCAGTGCCCTGACTAGCGGAGGCACAGATACGCAGTATTTT.

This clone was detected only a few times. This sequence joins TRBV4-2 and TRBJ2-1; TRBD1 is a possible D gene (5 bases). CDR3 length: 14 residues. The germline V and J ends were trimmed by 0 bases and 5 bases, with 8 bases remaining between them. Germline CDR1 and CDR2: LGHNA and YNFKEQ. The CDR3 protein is CASSQDNRNNEQFF. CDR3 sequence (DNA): TGTGCCAGCAGCCAAGATAACAGGAACAATGAGCAGTTCTTC.

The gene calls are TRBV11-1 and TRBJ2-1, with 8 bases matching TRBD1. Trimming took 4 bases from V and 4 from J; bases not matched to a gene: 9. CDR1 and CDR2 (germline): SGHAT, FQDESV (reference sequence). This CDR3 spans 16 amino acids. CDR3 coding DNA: TGTGCCAGCAGCTCCCGGACAGGGAGATTTTACAATGAGCAGTTCTTC. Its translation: CASSSRTGRFYNEQFF.